The next 15 T cell receptor beta chains were all read from a single sample in a study of blood T cell repertoires in COVID-19. Profiled with immunoSEQ multiplex PCR; TCRdb holds only in-frame clones, not every one. Found here are 120,000 to 150,000 clones, around nine tenths of them singletons; the top ten hold roughly 1.6%. Sequenced sample: peripheral blood. The receptors derive from a human donor in a cohort sampled during active COVID-19.

This rearrangement joins TRBV10-1 to TRBJ1-3; D uncertain. CDR1 is WNHNN and CDR2 is SYGVQD in the germline V gene (reference sequence). The CDR3 is made up of 18 amino acids. Trimming shortened V by 5 bases and J by 0 bases, and 20 bases separated the two germline ends. In nucleotides, the CDR3 is TGCGCCAGCAGTCACCCCAGGACGGGAAATTTCTCTGGAAACACCATATATTTT. The encoded protein is CASSHPRTGNFSGNTIYF.

This chain's CDR3 is CASSLVAPGNTIYF. Written as DNA, the CDR3 is TGTGCCAGCAGCTTGGTGGCCCCTGGAAACACCATATATTTT. This chain uses TRBV5-8 with TRBJ1-3; no reliable D call. Germline V CDR1 and CDR2: SGHTS, YDEGEE. V dropped 0 bases and J dropped 2 bases, with 6 bases sitting between them. This CDR3 comprises 14 residues.

The chain is built from TRBV4-1 and TRBJ1-2, with D tentatively TRBD1 (6 bases). This CDR3 comprises 15 residues. Germline V CDR1 and CDR2: MGHRA, YSYEKL. The ends were cut back, 0 bases at V and 8 bases at J, with 16 bases in the middle. The CDR3 DNA reads as TGCGCCAGCAGCCAAGATTACCGGGGGGCTGGGGGCTACACCTTC. Translating it yields CASSQDYRGAGGYTF.

With respect to this clone: One end of the junction varies from germline; a read error may be responsible. The gene calls are TRBV7-7 and TRBJ2-2; tentative D call: TRBD2 (7 bases). The CDR3 runs 16 residues. Germline CDR1 reads SSHAT; CDR2 reads FNYEAQ (reference sequence). Here the CDR3 DNA reads TGTGCTAGCAGCTTAGGTCCCAGGGGAGGGACCGGGGAGCTGTTTTTT. Protein: CASSLGPRGGTGELFF.

The chain joins TRBV6-2 or TRBV6-3 to TRBJ1-1; weak D call: TRBD1 (6 bases). Germline assignment: CDR1 MNHEY and CDR2 SVGEGT. The CDR3 contains 16 residues. Trimming cost V 6 bases and J 0 bases, with 17 bases left between them. CDR3 protein: CASSHTGTNVNTEAFF. The CDR3 DNA reads as TGTGCCAGCAGCCACACCGGGACAAACGTGAACACTGAAGCTTTCTTT.

The V call is TRBV5-6, the J call TRBJ1-2; TRBD1 agrees at 10 bases. The ends lost 4 bases at V and 6 bases at J; junction bases unmatched: 12. The CDR3 length is 16 residues. The germline gives CDR1 SGHDT, CDR2 YYEEEE. In nucleotides, the CDR3 is TGTGCCAGCAGCAGCCGGGACAGGGGAGGAATTGATGGCTACACCTTC. Translation: CASSSRDRGGIDGYTF.

Concerning this clone itself: Different DNA sequences within this sample yield the same CDR3. The chain joins TRBV5-1 to TRBJ1-3, with D uncertain. CDR1 and CDR2 (germline): SGHRS, YFSETQ. The CDR3 is made up of 14 amino acids. V lost 0 bases and J lost 0, with 4 bases in between. The CDR3 region has the DNA TGCGCCAGCAGCTTGGACAACTCTGGAAACACCATATATTTT. As protein: CASSLDNSGNTIYF.

This chain uses TRBV7-9 with TRBJ1-1; TRBD1 might be the D (5 bases). The CDR3 consists of 13 residues. The V gene's germline CDR1 is SEHNR and CDR2 FQNEAQ (reference sequence). The germline V and J ends were trimmed by 4 bases and 11 bases, with 17 bases remaining between them. CDR3 protein: CASSWDRDREAFF. In nucleotides, the CDR3 is TGTGCCAGCAGCTGGGACCGGGACCGGGAGGCTTTCTTT.

The chain employs TRBV5-1 and TRBJ2-3; 10 bases match TRBD2. Germline CDR1 SGHRS, CDR2 YFSETQ. V was clipped by 0 bases and J by 4 bases; unmatched bases: 2. The CDR3 length is 15 residues. The CDR3 DNA reads as TGCGCCAGCAGCTTGGTAGCGGGGGGCGCAGATACGCAGTATTTT. It yields the protein CASSLVAGGADTQYF. Filled out from reference TRBV5-1 and TRBJ2-3, the complete variable domain reads KAGVTQTPRYLIKTRGQQVTLSCSPISGHRSVSWYQQTPGQGLQFLFEYFSETQRNKGNFPGRFSGRQFSNSRSEMNVSTLELGDSALYLCASSLVAGGADTQYFGPGTRLTVL.

The rearrangement joins TRBV3-1 (or the pseudogene TRBV3-2) to TRBJ2-2, with 9 nucleotides matching TRBD2. CDR3 size: 15 residues. CDR1 is LGHDT, CDR2 YNNKEL, per germline (reference sequence). Trimming removed 7 bases from V and 5 bases from J; junction bases left unmatched: 8. CDR3 bases: TGTGCCAGCAATAAAGCGGGGGGTGGAACCGGGGAGCTGTTTTTT. Its translation is CASNKAGGGTGELFF.

The CDR3: CASSQDIGQGAYEQYF. CDR3 DNA: TGCGCCAGCAGCCAAGATATTGGACAGGGGGCATACGAGCAGTACTTC. This chain connects TRBV4-3 to TRBJ2-7; 11 bases are a match to TRBD1. Looked up from germline, CDR1 is LGHNA and CDR2 is YSLEER. CDR3 length: 16 residues. With 0 bases clipped from V and 4 bases from J, the junction kept 5 bases outside the gene matches.

The chain carries TRBV5-1 and TRBJ1-1; a possible D gene is TRBD1 (6 bases). The CDR3 is 14 amino acids. V was shortened by 0 bases and J by 4 bases, with 10 bases between the two germline ends. The germline V gene has CDR1 SGHRS and CDR2 YFSETQ. The CDR3 spells CASSLGQASTEAFF. CDR3 nucleotides: TGCGCCAGCAGCTTGGGACAGGCGAGCACTGAAGCTTTCTTT.

The rearrangement joins TRBV2 to TRBJ2-6; tentative D call: TRBD2 (6 bases). The CDR3 is 15 residues long. The ends were cut back, 2 bases at V and 4 bases at J, with 9 bases in the middle. In germline, CDR1 is SNHLY, CDR2 FYNNEI. CDR3 loop: CASSETGVGANVLTF. The DNA of the CDR3 is TGTGCCAGCAGTGAAACGGGAGTCGGGGCCAACGTCCTGACTTTC.

The chain combines TRBV7-2 with TRBJ1-6; unclear D gene. V was clipped by 1 base and J by 6 bases, with 10 bases between them. The CDR3 length is 15 residues. The germline CDR1 and CDR2 sequences are SGHTA and FQGNSA. The CDR3 DNA reads TGTGCCAGCAGCTTAGTACGGCGGTTTAATTCACCCCTCCACTTT. It specifies CASSLVRRFNSPLHF. Filled out from reference TRBV7-2 and TRBJ1-6, the complete variable domain reads GAGVSQSPSNKVTEKGKDVELRCDPISGHTALYWYRQSLGQGLEFLIYFQGNSAPDKSGLPSDRFSAERTGGSVSTLTIQRTQQEDSAVYLCASSLVRRFNSPLHFGNGTRLTVT.

This clone was detected once. The chain carries TRBV3-1 (or the pseudogene TRBV3-2) and TRBJ2-7; D is perhaps TRBD1 (5 bases). The CDR3 has 13 amino acids. Germline V lookup: CDR1 LGHDT, CDR2 YNNKEL (reference sequence). Trimming pared 4 bases from V and 7 bases from J, leaving 14 bases between. The CDR3 nucleotides are TGTGCCAGCAGCCCCCTCAGGGCACGGGAGCAGTACTTC. Translated, it gives CASSPLRAREQYF.